Below, one TCR beta chain is given with its context. Antigen unknown. These data come from a study of molecular identifiers for immune sequencing clone quantification. Study observations and caveats: Spiked Jurkat TCR RNA originating from one cell could reportedly be identified amid some 920,000 naive cells.

Sorted naive CD8 T cells, 20,000 to 1,000,000, were sequenced from 10%, 30% or 50% RNA. Sorting captured naive CD8 T cells as CD8+CD4-CCR7+CD45RA+. From the PCR reads, TCRdb called clonotypes with MiXCR, one entry per CDR3 protein. The sample records roughly 320,000 distinct CDR3 sequences, 24% being singletons. V was trimmed by 2 bases and J by 5 bases, leaving 15 bases between them. This CDR3 has 14 amino acids. CDR1 is GTSNPN, CDR2 SVGIG, per germline (reference sequence). This chain joins TRBV30 and TRBJ2-5; possibly TRBD1 for D (6 bases). The TCR originated in a human donor in good health. Some libraries in this study had Jurkat cell RNA spiked in. Specimen: naive CD8+ T cells from blood, with Jurkat cell RNA spiked in. This sample's subset: FACS-sorted CD8+CD4-CCR7+CD45RA+ naive T cells. CDR3 bases: TGTGCCTGGAGTCGGACAGCCCTTACTGAGACCCAGTACTTC. It is translated as CAWSRTALTETQYF.